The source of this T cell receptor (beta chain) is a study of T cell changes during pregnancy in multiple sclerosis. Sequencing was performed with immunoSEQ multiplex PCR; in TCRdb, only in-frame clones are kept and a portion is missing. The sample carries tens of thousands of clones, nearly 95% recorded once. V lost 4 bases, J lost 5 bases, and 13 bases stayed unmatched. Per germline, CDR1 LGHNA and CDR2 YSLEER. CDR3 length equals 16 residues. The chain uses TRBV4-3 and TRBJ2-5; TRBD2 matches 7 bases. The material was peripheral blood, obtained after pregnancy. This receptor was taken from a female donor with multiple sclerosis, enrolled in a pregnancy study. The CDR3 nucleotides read TGCGCCAGCAGCCCCCGTTCTAACGGGGGGTGGGAGACCCAGTACTTC. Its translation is CASSPRSNGGWETQYF.